Listed below are T cell receptor beta chains from one sample, sequenced in a study of cytomegalovirus exposure and HLA in healthy donors. Libraries were prepared by immunoSEQ multiplex PCR; TCRdb keeps only in-frame clonotypes and omits some of them. In the table there are more than 100,000 clones, about 70% of which are singletons. The sample consisted of PBMCs. All receptors derive from a woman aged 40 to 50 in good health and CMV-seronegative. CDR3s include the opening cysteine and the closing phenylalanine or tryptophan. D genes are given only for firm matches. Expanded clones are given a class, and other clones once, few, many or no size at all.

v_call	j_call	d_call	clone_size	cdr3_nt	cdr3_aa
TRBV7-6	TRBJ2-1	.	.	TGTGCCAGCAGTTTCAGGACAAGGGAAGACCACAATGAGCGGTTCTTC	CASSFRTREDHNERFF
TRBV4-1	TRBJ2-7	.	.	TGCGCCAGCAGCCAGGGCCCGACCCCCTCCTACGAGCAGTACTTC	CASSQGPTPSYEQYF
TRBV7-9	TRBJ2-7	.	.	TGTGCCAGCAGCCTACAGGGCTACGAGCAGTACTTC	CASSLQGYEQYF
TRBV5-1	TRBJ2-2	.	.	TGCGCCAGCAGCTCGGACAGCTCGAACACCGGGGAGCTGTTTTTT	CASSSDSSNTGELFF
TRBV27	TRBJ2-7	TRBD2	.	TGTGCCAGCAGTCAAGGGGCTAGCGGGGCCTACGAGCAGTACTTC	CASSQGASGAYEQYF
TRBV5-4	TRBJ2-5	TRBD2	once	TGTGCCAGCAGCCTTAGCGGGAGTGGGGAGACCCAGTACTTC	CASSLSGSGETQYF
TRBV2	TRBJ1-2	.	.	TGTGCCAGCAGTGACCGGGGGGGCTATGGCTACACCTTC	CASSDRGGYGYTF
TRBV4-2	TRBJ2-3	.	.	TGTGCCAGCAGCCCTACCCGAACAGATACGCAGTATTTT	CASSPTRTDTQYF
TRBV10-2	TRBJ1-4	.	.	TGCGCCAGCAGTAGCAGGGGTCGGAGTGGAGAAAAACTGTTTTTT	CASSSRGRSGEKLFF
TRBV4-3	TRBJ2-7	.	.	TGCGCCAGCAGCCAAGATAATAGTAATTCCTACGAGCAGTACTTC	CASSQDNSNSYEQYF
TRBV27	TRBJ2-7	TRBD1	once	TGTGCCAGCAGTTACGGACAGGCCTACGAGCAGTACTTC	CASSYGQAYEQYF
TRBV11-2	TRBJ1-6	.	.	TGTGCCAGCAGCCCCGCCCGGAGCTCCTATAATTCACCCCTCCACTTT	CASSPARSSYNSPLHF
TRBV4-3	TRBJ2-7	.	.	TGCGCCAGCAGCCCCATCCGCGGGGGCGCCTACGAGCAGTACTTC	CASSPIRGGAYEQYF
TRBV6-5	TRBJ1-4	.	.	TGTGCCAGCAGTTACTCTTGGCAGTTTAATGAAAAACTGTTTTTT	CASSYSWQFNEKLFF
TRBV5-4	TRBJ2-5	TRBD1	.	TGTGCCAGCAGCCCGCCCGGACAGGGAGCATTGGGGACCCAGTACTTC	CASSPPGQGALGTQYF
TRBV27	TRBJ1-1	.	.	TGTGCCAGCAGTTGGAGGGAGAACACTGAAGCTTTCTTT	CASSWRENTEAFF
TRBV4-3	TRBJ1-6	TRBD1	.	TGCGCCAGCAGCCAGTTCGCAGGGGGCCCGGATAATTCACCCCTCCACTTT	CASSQFAGGPDNSPLHF
TRBV19	TRBJ2-3	TRBD2	.	TGTGCCAGTAGTATAGGGCTAGCGGGAGGAAGGGCAGATACGCAGTATTTT	CASSIGLAGGRADTQYF
TRBV19	TRBJ2-3	TRBD1	.	TGTGCCAGTAGTATTTTTCATAGTAGGACAGGACTTACAGATACGCAGTATTTT	CASSIFHSRTGLTDTQYF
TRBV5-5	TRBJ2-3	.	few	TGTGCCAGCAGCTTCTTTAGCGGCAGTACGCAGTATTTT	CASSFFSGSTQYF
TRBV6-1	TRBJ2-7	.	.	TGTGCCAGCAGTCCCCGGCATGGCGGAACCTACGAGCAGTACTTC	CASSPRHGGTYEQYF
TRBV14	TRBJ2-7	.	.	TGTGCCAGCAGCCAAGAGAACCCGGAGTACGAGCAGTACTTC	CASSQENPEYEQYF
TRBV11-3	TRBJ2-3	TRBD1	.	TGTGCCAGCAGCCACTCAATTGGACAGGGACCAGATACGCAGTATTTT	CASSHSIGQGPDTQYF
TRBV5-6	TRBJ1-2	.	.	TGTGCCAGCAGCTTACCTGACAGGCCGGCTGGCTACACCTTC	CASSLPDRPAGYTF